These 23 T cell receptor beta chains share one sample of origin, sequenced in a study of T cells in Graves' hyperthyroidism and ophthalmopathy (dated by TCRdb to the late 2010s). The protocol used for the library was multiplex PCR. The sample was run on an Illumina HiSeq 2000. The TCR beta CDR3 regions were amplified from RNA transcripts. The TCR CDR3 was subjected to a first round of RT-PCR using the HTBI primer set and the Qiagen OneStep RT-PCR kit. TCRdb redid the processing of the public reads, applying fastp at Q25 and MiXCR, and retained in-frame beta chains. One record per CDR3 amino acid sequence lists the most common genes and DNA. For this sample there are hundreds of thousands of distinct CDR3 sequences; 11% to 15% appear just once. The ten biggest clones cover around 9.6% of the sample. The sequenced material came from blood. The receptors here all came from a young woman with Graves' hyperthyroidism.

V is TRBV20-1 and J is TRBJ2-1; 9 bases agree with TRBD2. The CDR3 consists of 15 residues. V gave up 0 bases and J gave up 8 bases; unmatched junction bases: 8. Germline V CDR1 and CDR2: DFQATT, SNEGSKA (reference sequence). CDR3 residues: CSAREWREGIYEQFF. As DNA, the CDR3 is TGCAGTGCTAGAGAATGGCGGGAGGGCATCTATGAGCAGTTCTTC.

This clonotype was detected only a few times. One end of the junction fails to match germline, which may point to a read error. The V call is TRBV6-1, the J call TRBJ2-2; the D gene is possibly TRBD2 (5 bases). Looked up from germline, CDR1 is MNHNS and CDR2 is SASEGT. The CDR3 runs 11 residues. The CDR3 sequence: CASTLAGELSF. CDR3 in DNA: TGTGCCAGCACCCTGGCCGGGGAGCTGTCTTTT.

This clonotype has only a few counts. This rearrangement joins TRBV9 to TRBJ2-1; TRBD2 matches 8 bases. Germline CDR1 and CDR2: SGDLS and YYNGEE. V lost 3 bases to trimming and J lost 5 bases; unmatched junction nucleotides: 4. This CDR3 is 14 amino acids long. CDR3 nucleotides: TGTGCCAGCAGCGCGGGTAGCGGGAACAATGAGCAGTTCTTC. Encoded protein: CASSAGSGNNEQFF.

In this sample, this clonotype turned up many times. The chain couples TRBV28 to TRBJ2-5; D gene uncertain. The CDR3 is made up of 13 amino acids. Germline V lookup: CDR1 MDHEN, CDR2 SYDVKM. Trimming removed 3 bases from V and 5 bases from J, with 10 bases in between. The chain's CDR3 is CASSLVVWETQYF. The DNA for the CDR3 is TGTGCCAGCAGTTTGGTCGTTTGGGAGACCCAGTACTTC. Complete variable domain (other parts from reference TRBV28 and TRBJ2-5): DVKVTQSSRYLVKRTGEKVFLECVQDMDHENMFWYRQDPGLGLRLIYFSYDVKMKEKGDIPEGYSVSREKKERFSLILESASTNQTSMYLCASSLVVWETQYFGPGTRLLVL.

The chain uses TRBV7-2 and TRBJ2-2; a possible D gene is TRBD1 (5 bases). The CDR3 consists of 18 residues. The V end was cut by 7 bases, the J end by 4 bases, with 25 bases between. CDR1 and CDR2 from the germline V gene are SGHTA and FQGNSA. For the CDR3, the DNA is TGTGCCAGCACCCGAGACAGACCCGGCCGAAGTCCCACCGGGGAGCTGTTTTTT. Amino acid sequence: CASTRDRPGRSPTGELFF.

This clonotype was recorded a few times. The chain couples TRBV19 to TRBJ2-3; D unresolved. CDR3 length: 13 residues. Germline V gene lookup returns CDR1 LNHDA and CDR2 SQIVND (reference sequence). V lost 6 bases, J lost 5 bases, and 12 bases lay in between. The CDR3 sequence is CASSDRRRDTQYF. The CDR3 DNA reads as TGTGCCAGTAGCGACCGACGGAGAGATACGCAGTATTTT. The full variable domain, in which reference TRBV19 and TRBJ2-3 provide the parts outside the CDR3, is DGGITQSPKYLFRKEGQNVTLSCEQNLNHDAMYWYRQDPGQGLRLIYYSQIVNDFQKGDIAEGYSVSREKKESFPLTVTSAQKNPTAFYLCASSDRRRDTQYFGPGTRLTVL.

Remarks on this clonotype: Compared with germline, one end of the junction differs, possibly owing to a read error. The V gene is TRBV12-3 or TRBV12-4, the J gene TRBJ2-1; no clear D gene. The CDR3 is 14 residues long. CDR3 region: CASSIQVVRNGQFF. As DNA, the CDR3 is TGTGCCAGCAGTATTCAGGTGGTCCGGAATGGGCAGTTCTTC.

The chain couples TRBV6-1 to TRBJ2-5; 14 bases agree with TRBD2. The CDR3 length is 14 residues. Germline V CDR1 and CDR2: MNHNS, SASEGT. J gave up 7 bases and V 6 bases, and 4 bases lay outside the gene matches. The DNA for the CDR3 is TGTGCCAGCAGCGGACTAGCGGGAGGTGGGACCCAGTACTTC. Protein: CASSGLAGGGTQYF.

This clonotype has a single count. The chain uses TRBV4-1 and TRBJ2-1; 8 nucleotides agree with TRBD2. The V gene's germline CDR1 is MGHRA and CDR2 YSYEKL. The CDR3 spans 18 residues. V shed 5 bases, J shed 7 bases, and the junction held 19 bases outside the gene matches. As DNA, the CDR3 is TGCGCCAGCAGCTCAAGGGCAGGGCTGGTAGCGGGGAGGAATGAGCAGTTCTTC. This sequence encodes CASSSRAGLVAGRNEQFF.

Ten or more counts support this clonotype. The V and J genes are TRBV20-1 and TRBJ1-1; no clear D gene. The CDR3 is 15 amino acids. Germline loops: CDR1 DFQATT, CDR2 SNEGSKA (reference sequence). V was shortened by 0 bases and J by 4 bases, with 15 bases between the two germline ends. DNA of the CDR3: TGCAGTGCTAGAGATCTTGGGGAGTTGGGCACTGAAGCTTTCTTT. Protein product: CSARDLGELGTEAFF.

This clonotype was observed a few times. The chain employs TRBV10-2 and TRBJ2-7; 9 bases line up with TRBD1. Germline CDR1 reads WSHSY; CDR2 reads SAAADI. The trim removed 6 bases at V and 3 bases at J, leaving 6 bases unmatched. This CDR3 has 14 residues. This CDR3 is CASRAGTGFYEQYF. The CDR3 DNA reads TGCGCCAGCAGGGCCGGGACAGGGTTCTACGAGCAGTACTTC.

This clonotype was seen ten or more times. The genes are TRBV6-1 and TRBJ1-2; no reliable D call. Germline CDR1 is MNHNS and CDR2 is SASEGT. Trimming removed 5 bases at V and 4 bases at J, with 14 bases between. The CDR3 has 14 amino acids. The CDR3 protein is CASSQRTEGYGYTF. CDR3 sequence (DNA): TGTGCCAGCAGTCAAAGGACCGAAGGCTATGGCTACACCTTC.

This clonotype was seen more than once but under ten times. This rearrangement joins TRBV4-3 to TRBJ1-2; TRBD1 matches at 11 bases. CDR3 length: 18 residues. Trimming removed 3 bases from V and 6 bases from J; junction bases left unmatched: 15. The V gene's germline CDR1 is LGHNA and CDR2 YSLEER. The CDR3 coding sequence is TGCGCCAGCAGCCAGCCCACGTGGACAGGGGGCCGGGGAGATGGCTACACCTTC. Translation gives CASSQPTWTGGRGDGYTF.

The J gene is TRBJ2-7, the V gene TRBV27, with D unclear. V was clipped by 3 bases and J by 0 bases, with 15 bases between them. From germline, CDR1 is MNHEY and CDR2 SMNVEV (reference sequence). This CDR3 is 16 amino acids long. CDR3 sequence: CASSLRSGSLSYEQYF. The DNA for the CDR3 is TGTGCCAGCAGTTTGCGTTCTGGCAGCCTCTCCTACGAGCAGTACTTC.

A note on this clonotype: Since a much larger clone is just one base distant, this may be a read error. V and J are TRBV5-1 and TRBJ2-7; D possibly corresponds to TRBD2 (6 bases). The J call could be wrong; TRBJ2-1 is a better fit for the DNA end. CDR1 and CDR2 from the germline V gene are SGHRS and YFSETQ. CDR3 length: 15 amino acids. CDR3 residues: CASSGPEGTSYEQFF. The CDR3 DNA is TGCGCCAGCAGCGGACCGGAGGGGACCTCCTACGAGCAGTTCTTC.

The sample holds a few counts of this clonotype. The genes are TRBV6-2 or TRBV6-3 and TRBJ2-4; the match to TRBD1 covers 7 bases. J was trimmed by 5 bases and V by 0 bases; bases with no gene match: 10. CDR1 and CDR2 (germline): MNHEY, SVGEGT. This CDR3 is built from 17 residues. As DNA, the CDR3 is TGTGCCAGCAGTTACTCCACTTCCGACAGGGTGGAAAACATTCAGTACTTC. Protein sequence: CASSYSTSDRVENIQYF.

This chain connects TRBV15 to TRBJ2-3; a weak D match, TRBD2 (6 bases). This CDR3 region has 17 residues. Trimming cost V 0 bases and J 4 bases, with 17 bases left between them. Germline V gene sequence: CDR1 LNHNV, CDR2 YYDKDF (reference sequence). This CDR3 is CATSRDLGLSSADTQYF. DNA of the CDR3: TGTGCCACCAGCAGAGATCTCGGGCTCTCTAGCGCAGATACGCAGTATTTT.

Only a few counts were recorded for this clonotype. The chain recombines TRBV20-1 with TRBJ1-2; D is unresolved. Trimming cost V 3 bases and J 8 bases, with 19 bases left between them. Germline values: CDR1 DFQATT, CDR2 SNEGSKA (reference sequence). CDR3 length equals 14 residues. The DNA of the CDR3 is TGCAGTGCTAGGGAAATTTTCCCTACGGACGGCTACACCTTC. Translating it yields CSAREIFPTDGYTF.

In its sample, this clonotype was seen many times. The J gene is TRBJ2-7, the V gene TRBV27; D possibly corresponds to TRBD2 (6 bases). The CDR3 length is 13 residues. Germline CDR1 and CDR2: MNHEY and SMNVEV (reference sequence). The germline V and J ends were trimmed by 3 bases and 5 bases, with 11 bases remaining between them. The chain's CDR3 is CASSFQGGDEQYF. CDR3 bases: TGTGCCAGCAGTTTTCAGGGAGGCGACGAGCAGTACTTC.

The chain has TRBV7-9 and TRBJ1-1; maybe TRBD1 (6 bases). V was trimmed by 3 bases and J by 6 bases, leaving 14 bases between them. Germline V gives CDR1 SEHNR, CDR2 FQNEAQ (reference sequence). The length of the CDR3 is 14 residues. The CDR3 DNA reads TGTGCCAGCAGCTTTCGGGGGCGCTTCCCTGAAGCTTTCTTT. Amino acid sequence: CASSFRGRFPEAFF.

For this clonotype: Just one base apart from a much larger clone, this may be a read error. V usage is TRBV5-1 and J usage is TRBJ2-7; either TRBD1 or TRBD2 may fit D (6 bases each). CDR3 length: 15 amino acids. The ends were cut back, 1 base at V and 2 bases at J, with 13 bases in the middle. Germline assignment: CDR1 SGHRS and CDR2 YFSETQ. This CDR3 is CASSLSPGATYEQYF. CDR3 sequence (DNA): TGCGCCAGCAGCTTGTCCCCGGGGGCCACCTACGAGCAGTACTTC.

In its sample, this clonotype was seen many times. The J gene is TRBJ1-2, the V gene TRBV11-3; 7 bases match TRBD1. V dropped 1 base and J dropped 4; count of bases not matched to a gene: 6. Germline V gene data show CDR1 as SGHNT and CDR2 as YENEEA. The CDR3 is 15 amino acids. CDR3 residues: CASSLGRQGVYGYTF. The DNA for the CDR3 is TGTGCCAGCAGCTTAGGTCGTCAGGGGGTCTATGGCTACACCTTC.

This clonotype was seen more than once but under ten times. The rearrangement links TRBV20-1 to TRBJ2-1; D may be TRBD2 (6 bases). Trimming removed 5 bases from V and 5 bases from J, with 10 bases in between. Germline CDR1 is DFQATT and CDR2 is SNEGSKA (reference sequence). The CDR3 has 12 amino acids. CDR3 nucleotide sequence: TGCAGTGCTTTGGGACTTCACAATGAGCAGTTCTTC. Protein sequence: CSALGLHNEQFF.